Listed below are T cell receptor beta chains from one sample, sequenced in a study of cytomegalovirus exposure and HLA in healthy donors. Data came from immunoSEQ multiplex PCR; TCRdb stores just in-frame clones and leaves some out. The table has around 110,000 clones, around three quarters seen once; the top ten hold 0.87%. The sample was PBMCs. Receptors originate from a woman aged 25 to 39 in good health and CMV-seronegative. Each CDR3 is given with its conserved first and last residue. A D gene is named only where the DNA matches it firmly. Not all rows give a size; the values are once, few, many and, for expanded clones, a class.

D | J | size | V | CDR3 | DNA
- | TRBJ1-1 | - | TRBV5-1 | CASSLSTDNTEAFF | TGCGCCAGCAGCTTATCCACTGATAACACTGAAGCTTTCTTT
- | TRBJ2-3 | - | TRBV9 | CASSVAGQSTDTQYF | TGTGCCAGCAGCGTAGCCGGACAGAGCACAGATACGCAGTATTTT
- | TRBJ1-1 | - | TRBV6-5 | CASSGRQNTEAFF | TGTGCCAGCTCTGGCAGACAGAACACTGAAGCTTTCTTT
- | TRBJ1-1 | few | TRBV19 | CASSILGQGNTEAFF | TGTGCCAGTAGTATCCTTGGCCAGGGGAACACTGAAGCTTTCTTT
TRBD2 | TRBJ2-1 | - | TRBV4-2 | CASSQVGGRAPNEQFF | TGTGCCAGCAGCCAAGTTGGGGGGAGGGCTCCCAATGAGCAGTTCTTC
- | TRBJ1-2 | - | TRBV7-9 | CASSLGEDYGYTF | TGTGCCAGCAGCTTAGGCGAGGACTATGGCTACACCTTC
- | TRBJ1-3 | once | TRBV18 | CASSIAEGNTIYF | TGTGCCAGCTCAATAGCAGAAGGAAACACCATATATTTT
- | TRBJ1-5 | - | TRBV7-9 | CSSSRQNQPQHF | TGTTCCAGCAGCCGACAAAATCAGCCCCAGCATTTT
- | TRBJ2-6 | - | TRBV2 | CAILTDRTPYSGANVLTF | TGTGCCATATTAACAGACAGGACGCCGTACTCTGGGGCCAACGTCCTGACTTTC
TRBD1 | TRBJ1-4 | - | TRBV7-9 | CASSSGQGGEKLFF | TGTGCCAGCAGCTCGGGACAGGGGGGCGAAAAACTGTTTTTT
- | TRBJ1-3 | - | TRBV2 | CASKEGTLSGNTIYF | TGTGCCAGCAAGGAGGGGACCCTCTCTGGAAACACCATATATTTT
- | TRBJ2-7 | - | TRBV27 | CASSLYDGMREQYF | TGTGCCAGCAGTCTGTATGACGGGATGAGGGAGCAGTACTTC
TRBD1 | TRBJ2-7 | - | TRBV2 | CASSWTGGGYEQYF | TGTGCCAGCAGTTGGACAGGGGGAGGGTACGAGCAGTACTTC
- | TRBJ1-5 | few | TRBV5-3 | CARSPRGGNQPQHF | TGTGCCAGAAGCCCCCGGGGAGGTAATCAGCCCCAGCATTTT
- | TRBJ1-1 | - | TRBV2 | CASSVSGDDTEAFF | TGTGCCAGCAGTGTGTCAGGGGATGACACTGAAGCTTTCTTT
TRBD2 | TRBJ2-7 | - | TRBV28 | CASRPGTSGTSYEQYF | TGTGCCAGCAGGCCCGGGACTAGCGGGACTTCCTACGAGCAGTACTTC
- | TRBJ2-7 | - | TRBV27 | CASSSPRRDYEQYF | TGTGCCAGCAGTTCCCCTCGACGGGACTACGAGCAGTACTTC
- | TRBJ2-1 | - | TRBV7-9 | CASSGSYNEQFF | TGTGCCAGCTCCGGCTCCTACAATGAGCAGTTCTTC
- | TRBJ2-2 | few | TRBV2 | CASMRSGVGELFF | TGTGCCAGCATGAGGTCCGGTGTCGGGGAGCTGTTTTTT
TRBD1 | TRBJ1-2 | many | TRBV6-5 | CASSYGGQVAYGYTF | TGTGCCAGCAGTTACGGAGGACAGGTCGCCTATGGCTACACCTTC
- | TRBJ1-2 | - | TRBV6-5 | CASSTPGAVGFGYTF | TGTGCCAGCAGTACTCCGGGAGCAGTGGGCTTTGGCTACACCTTC
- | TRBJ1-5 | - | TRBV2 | CASSWSGNDQPQHF | TGTGCCAGCAGTTGGTCAGGGAATGATCAGCCCCAGCATTTT
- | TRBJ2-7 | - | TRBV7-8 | CASSSTYEQYF | TGTGCCAGCAGCTCTACCTACGAGCAGTACTTC
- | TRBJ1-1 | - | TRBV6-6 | CASSYEVAGSEAFF | TGTGCCAGCAGTTACGAGGTGGCTGGGAGTGAAGCTTTCTTT
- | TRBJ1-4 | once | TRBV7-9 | CASSSRAAANEKLFF | TGTGCCAGCAGCTCCAGGGCTGCGGCGAATGAAAAACTGTTTTTT
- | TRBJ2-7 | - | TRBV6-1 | CASRGGSRFYEQYF | TGTGCCAGCAGAGGAGGGTCCAGATTCTACGAGCAGTACTTC
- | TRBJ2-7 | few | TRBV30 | CAWTAQGVHEQYF | TGTGCCTGGACGGCACAGGGAGTCCACGAGCAGTACTTC
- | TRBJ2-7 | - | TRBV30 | CASTQGIAYEQYF | TGTGCCTCCACCCAGGGGATCGCCTACGAGCAGTACTTC
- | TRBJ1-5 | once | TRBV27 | CASSSQGRGNQPQHF | TGTGCCAGCAGTTCTCAGGGGAGGGGCAATCAGCCCCAGCATTTT
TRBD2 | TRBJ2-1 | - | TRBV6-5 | CASSSGTSEVNEQFF | TGTGCCAGCAGCTCCGGGACTAGCGAGGTCAATGAGCAGTTCTTC
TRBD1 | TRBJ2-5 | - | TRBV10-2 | CASSEGFGGQVVGETQYF | TGCGCCAGCAGTGAGGGGTTCGGGGGACAGGTTGTGGGAGAGACCCAGTACTTC
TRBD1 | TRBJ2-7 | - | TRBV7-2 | CASSGTGQGLRSYEQYF | TGTGCCAGCAGCGGCACGGGACAGGGTCTGCGCTCCTACGAGCAGTACTTC
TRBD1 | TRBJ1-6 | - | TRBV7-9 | CASSLNRGNSPLHF | TGTGCCAGCAGCTTAAACAGGGGTAATTCACCCCTCCACTTT
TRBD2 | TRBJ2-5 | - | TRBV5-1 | CASSFTLRTSDETQYF | TGCGCCAGCAGCTTCACCTTGCGGACTAGCGACGAGACCCAGTACTTC
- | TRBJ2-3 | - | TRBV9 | CASSVGPISTDTQYF | TGTGCCAGCAGCGTAGGGCCAATTAGCACAGATACGCAGTATTTT
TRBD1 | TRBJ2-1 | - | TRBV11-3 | CASSPWTGRHEQFF | TGTGCCAGCAGCCCGTGGACAGGACGTCATGAGCAGTTCTTC
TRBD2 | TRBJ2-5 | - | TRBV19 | CASSHRGISGGQKETQYF | TGTGCCAGTAGTCACCGGGGAATTAGCGGGGGGCAGAAAGAGACCCAGTACTTC
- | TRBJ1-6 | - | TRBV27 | CASSSSGVAHLHF | TGTGCCAGCAGTTCCTCGGGGGTCGCGCACCTCCACTTT
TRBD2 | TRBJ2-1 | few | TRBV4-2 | CASSQEGELAGGQEQFF | TGTGCCAGCAGCCAAGAAGGGGAACTAGCGGGGGGGCAGGAGCAGTTCTTC
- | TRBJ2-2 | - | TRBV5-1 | CASSPAGITGELFF | TGCGCCAGCAGCCCGGCGGGAATCACCGGGGAGCTGTTTTTT
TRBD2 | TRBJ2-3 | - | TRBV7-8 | CASSFGGGSISDTQYF | TGTGCCAGCAGCTTCGGGGGAGGGTCTATCTCAGATACGCAGTATTTT
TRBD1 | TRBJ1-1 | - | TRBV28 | CASSWGQGNTEAFF | TGTGCCAGCAGTTGGGGACAGGGAAACACTGAAGCTTTCTTT
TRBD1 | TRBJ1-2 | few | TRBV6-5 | CASSYGTGHGYTF | TGTGCCAGCAGTTACGGGACAGGGCATGGCTACACCTTC
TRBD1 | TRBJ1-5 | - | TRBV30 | CAWSPGRLGTGEGPQHF | TGTGCCTGGAGTCCCGGTCGTCTTGGGACAGGGGAAGGCCCCCAGCATTTT
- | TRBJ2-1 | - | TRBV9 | CASSGIRGDSYNEQFF | TGTGCCAGCAGCGGAATTCGCGGGGATTCCTACAATGAGCAGTTCTTC
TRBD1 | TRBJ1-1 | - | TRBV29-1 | CSATGQADEAFF | TGCAGCGCCACGGGACAGGCCGACGAAGCTTTCTTT
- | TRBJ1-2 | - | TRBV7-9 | CASSYASSHYTF | TGTGCCAGCAGCTACGCCAGTTCACACTACACCTTC
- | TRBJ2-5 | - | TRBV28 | CASSFSQVRQETQYF | TGTGCCAGCAGTTTCAGCCAGGTGCGACAAGAGACCCAGTACTTC
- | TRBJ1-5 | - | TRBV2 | CASSENTVNQPQHF | TGTGCCAGCAGTGAGAATACGGTGAATCAGCCCCAGCATTTT
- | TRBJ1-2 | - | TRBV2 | CASSVSTDYGYTF | TGTGCCAGCAGTGTTAGTACGGACTATGGCTACACCTTC
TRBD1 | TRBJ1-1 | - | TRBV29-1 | CSVDRGLNTEAFF | TGCAGCGTCGACAGGGGGCTGAACACTGAAGCTTTCTTT
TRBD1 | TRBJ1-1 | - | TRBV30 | CAWSVAGGTEAFF | TGTGCCTGGAGTGTTGCAGGGGGCACTGAAGCTTTCTTT
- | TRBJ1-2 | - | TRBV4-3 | CASSQSSNPNYGYTF | TGCGCCAGCAGCCAAAGTTCTAACCCTAACTATGGCTACACCTTC
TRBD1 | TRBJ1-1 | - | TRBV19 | CASRQPGQGANTEAFF | TGTGCCAGTAGGCAACCGGGACAGGGGGCCAACACTGAAGCTTTCTTT
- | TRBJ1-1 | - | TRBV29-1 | CSVPEAFF | TGCAGCGTTCCAGAAGCTTTCTTT
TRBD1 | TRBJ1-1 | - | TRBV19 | CASSTGTGRTEAFF | TGTGCCAGTAGTACCGGGACAGGGAGGACTGAAGCTTTCTTT
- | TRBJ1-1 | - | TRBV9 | CASSPHPGGAEAFF | TGTGCCAGCAGCCCTCACCCGGGGGGGGCTGAAGCTTTCTTT
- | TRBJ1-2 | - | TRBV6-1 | CASSDRAYGYTF | TGTGCCAGCAGTGACAGGGCCTATGGCTACACCTTC